One and the same sample provided the 2 T cell receptor beta chains below, sequenced in a study of blood T cell repertoires in COVID-19 (TCRdb year 2020). Libraries were constructed by the immunoSEQ multiplex PCR assay. As stored in TCRdb, this immuneACCESS dataset retains in-frame rearrangements with V and J assigned. A fraction of the clones does not appear; measured against another copy, unresolved V genes explain less than half of the discrepancy, and the remainder lacks a known reason. The sample yields nearly 250,000 clones; almost 85% were counted once. The ten largest clonotypes hold 1.5% to 2% of the sample. Material for sequencing was peripheral blood. The receptors originated from a woman of 80 years or more with acute or convalescent COVID-19.

The DNA of the CDR3 is TGTGCCAGCAGCGTAGTGGCGGGGATATACAATGAGCAGTTCTTC. It specifies CASSVVAGIYNEQFF. V is TRBV9 and J is TRBJ2-1; TRBD2 might be the D (6 bases). There are 15 residues in the CDR3. V dropped 0 bases and J dropped 4 bases, with 11 bases sitting between them. Germline V gives CDR1 SGDLS, CDR2 YYNGEE.

The chain links TRBV19 to TRBJ1-2; tentative D call: TRBD1 (5 bases). Germline CDR1 is LNHDA and CDR2 is SQIVND (reference sequence). CDR3 size: 14 residues. With 8 bases removed from V and 7 bases from J, the gap between germline ends came to 20 bases. CDR3 nucleotides: TGTGCCAGTTCCCAGGCCCAGGGCGTGCGTGGCTACACCTTC. It yields the protein CASSQAQGVRGYTF.